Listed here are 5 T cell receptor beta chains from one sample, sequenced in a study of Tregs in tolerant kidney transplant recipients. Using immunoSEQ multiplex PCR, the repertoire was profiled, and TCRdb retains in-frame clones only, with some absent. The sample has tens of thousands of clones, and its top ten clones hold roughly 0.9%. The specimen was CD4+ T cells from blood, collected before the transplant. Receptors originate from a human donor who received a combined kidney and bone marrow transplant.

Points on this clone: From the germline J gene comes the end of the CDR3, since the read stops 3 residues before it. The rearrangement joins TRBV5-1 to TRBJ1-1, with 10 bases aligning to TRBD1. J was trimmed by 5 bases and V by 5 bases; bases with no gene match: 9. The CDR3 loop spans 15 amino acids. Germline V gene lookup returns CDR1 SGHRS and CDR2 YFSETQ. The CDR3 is CASRETGGAITEAFF. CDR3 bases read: TGCGCCAGCAGGGAGACAGGGGGCGCGATTACTGAA.

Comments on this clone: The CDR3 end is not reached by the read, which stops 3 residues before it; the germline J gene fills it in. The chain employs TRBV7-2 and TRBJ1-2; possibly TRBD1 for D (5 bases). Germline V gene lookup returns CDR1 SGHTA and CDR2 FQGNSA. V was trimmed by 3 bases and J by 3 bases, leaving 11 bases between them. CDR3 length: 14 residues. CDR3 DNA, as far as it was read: TGTGCCAGCAGCTTTGCAGGGACTTACTATGGC. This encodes CASSFAGTYYG. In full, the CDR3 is CASSFAGTYYGYTF.

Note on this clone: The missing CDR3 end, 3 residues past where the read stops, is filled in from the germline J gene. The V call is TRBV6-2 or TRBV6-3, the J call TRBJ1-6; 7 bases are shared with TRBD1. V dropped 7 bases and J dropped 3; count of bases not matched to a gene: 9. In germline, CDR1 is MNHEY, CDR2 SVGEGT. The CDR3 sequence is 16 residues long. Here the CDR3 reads CASTPGAGGYNSPLHF. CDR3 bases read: TGTGCCAGCACCCCCGGGGCAGGGGGCTATAATTCACCC.

CDR3 bases read: TGTGCCAGCAGCCTTCGGACAGGGGCCAATCAGCCC. The encoded protein is CASSLRTGANQP. The CDR3, in full, reads CASSLRTGANQPQHF. The chain joins TRBV7-2 to TRBJ1-5; 9 bases fit TRBD1. The CDR3 end falls 3 residues outside the read, so it is completed with the germline J gene. Unmatched junction bases numbered 5, after V lost 5 bases and J lost 3 bases. Germline assignment: CDR1 SGHTA and CDR2 FQGNSA. The CDR3 consists of 15 residues.

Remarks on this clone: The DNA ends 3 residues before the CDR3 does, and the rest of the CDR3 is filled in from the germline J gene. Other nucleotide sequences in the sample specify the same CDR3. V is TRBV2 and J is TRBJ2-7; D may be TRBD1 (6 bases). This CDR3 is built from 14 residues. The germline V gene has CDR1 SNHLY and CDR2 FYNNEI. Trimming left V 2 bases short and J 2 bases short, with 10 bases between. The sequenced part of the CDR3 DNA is TGTGCCAGCAGTGAAACCAGGGGAGCCTACGAG. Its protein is CASSETRGAYE. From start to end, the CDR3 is CASSETRGAYEQYF.